The clone carrying this T cell receptor (beta chain) was found a few times. Its specificity is not known. The CDR3 is 17 amino acids. Germline V gene lookup returns CDR1 SGHRS and CDR2 YFSETQ. Trimming cost V 4 bases and J 0 bases, with 17 bases left between them. This specimen comes from a study of T cell repertoires in ileal Crohn's disease. Study summary: Under 40% were active smokers at surgery; median disease duration was approximately 8.5 years.

The sample's time point: neoterminal ileum biopsy at postoperative endoscopy, about 6 months after surgery. TCRdb keeps only in-frame clones here, not all; method: immunoSEQ multiplex PCR. The table has fewer than 2,000 clones, more than 75% seen once. Study observations and caveats: Sorted CD8 T cells held more high-frequency clones than CD4.

The chain combines TRBV5-1 with TRBJ2-1, with D possibly matching TRBD2 (6 bases). The sample consisted of ileal tissue. The origin of this receptor is an adult with Crohn's disease. Written as DNA, the CDR3 is TGCGCCAGCAGCCCCACGGGGCGGGGATACTCCTACAATGAGCAGTTCTTC. It encodes CASSPTGRGYSYNEQFF.